The 3 T cell receptor beta chains presented below share a single source sample, sequenced in a study of blood T cell repertoires in COVID-19. TCRdb keeps only in-frame clones here, not all; method: immunoSEQ multiplex PCR. The data contain over 70,000 clones, about four fifths of them singletons. The specimen sequenced was peripheral blood. All receptors derive from a man in his 70s with COVID-19, enrolled during active disease.

The gene calls are TRBV6-2 or TRBV6-3 and TRBJ1-2, with D perhaps TRBD1 (5 bases). V lost 0 bases to trimming and J lost 4 bases, with 15 bases between them. The CDR3 totals 16 residues. CDR1 and CDR2 from the germline V gene are MNHEY and SVGEGT. The chain's CDR3 is CASSYSPRQITYGYTF. Here the CDR3 DNA reads TGTGCCAGCAGTTACTCCCCCCGACAGATTACCTATGGCTACACCTTC.

This clone was seen a single time. This chain links TRBV4-1 with TRBJ1-1; 9 bases agree with TRBD1. V shed 6 bases and J 0 bases; nucleotides not matched to a gene: 20. CDR1 and CDR2 (germline): MGHRA, YSYEKL. This CDR3 spans 20 amino acids. CDR3 nucleotide sequence: TGCGCCAGCAGATTATTCATATACCGGGGACAGGGAAAGATGAACACTGAAGCTTTCTTT. Protein product: CASRLFIYRGQGKMNTEAFF.

This CDR3 reads CASSSLGATNEKLFF. CDR3 nucleotides: TGCGCCAGCAGCTCCCTGGGAGCAACTAATGAAAAACTGTTTTTT. The chain links TRBV5-1 to TRBJ1-4; D ambiguous. Germline loops: CDR1 SGHRS, CDR2 YFSETQ. V was shortened by 3 bases and J by 0 bases, with 9 bases between the two germline ends. The length of the CDR3 is 15 residues.